The clone carrying this TCR beta chain was counted at least ten times. No antigen is known for it. The entry originates in a study of T cells in Graves' hyperthyroidism and ophthalmopathy. Study-level points and caveats: In the analysis, a 13 V-J model separated ophthalmopathy from stable hyperthyroidism.

Clinical symptoms, serum thyroxine and TRAb, thyroid ultrasound and orbital computed tomography together formed the diagnostic basis. Researchers took RNA transcripts and amplified the TCR beta CDR3 regions from them. TCR CDR3 regions were first amplified by RT-PCR with HTBI primers. TCRdb re-derived calls from the multiplex PCR reads in MiXCR, one entry per CDR3 protein. The sample has about 350,000 distinct CDR3 sequences, roughly 15% seen once. Germline V gives CDR1 KGHSH, CDR2 LQKENI. V shed 3 bases and J 1 base; nucleotides not matched to a gene: 6. CDR3 size: 16 residues. The TCR sequence derives from a woman in her sixties or seventies with Graves' ophthalmopathy. Sequences were obtained from blood. V usage is TRBV18 and J usage is TRBJ2-3, with 8 nucleotides matching TRBD2. The CDR3 protein is CASSPGAGGCTDTQYF. In nucleotides, the CDR3 is TGTGCCAGCTCACCTGGGGCGGGAGGTTGCACAGATACGCAGTATTTT.